Below, 5 T cell receptor beta chains from the same sample are listed, as sequenced in a study of tumor-infiltrating lymphocytes in primary liver carcinoma. The researchers produced TCR beta cDNA from roughly 550 ng total RNA with a constant-region primer. Libraries of TCR beta came from three nested multiplex PCR rounds with slightly modified ARM-PCR. TRBV1-TRBV30 forward primers and a C-beta reverse primer were used in the first two PCR rounds, which each ran for 9 to 10 cycles. TCRdb re-called the multiplex PCR reads with MiXCR, one entry per CDR3 protein. This table has 150,000 to 200,000 distinct CDR3 sequences, around 60% appearing once. Germline DNA was also extracted, while the blood RNA originated from unsorted whole blood. The sequenced sample was peripheral blood. These receptors were taken from a middle-aged man with primary liver carcinoma and hepatitis B virus infection.

This clonotype was counted between two and nine times. The chain carries TRBV29-1 and TRBJ1-5; D is unresolved. This CDR3 contains 13 residues. Looked up from germline, CDR1 is SQVTM and CDR2 is ANQGSEA. Trimming took 0 bases from V and 3 from J, leaving 6 bases between them. CDR3 bases: TGCAGCGTTGAAGACGGTCTCAATCAGCCCCAGCATTTT. Translating gives CSVEDGLNQPQHF.

A word on this clonotype: A junction boundary mismatches the germline segment, possibly from a read error. The J gene is TRBJ2-2, the V gene TRBV13, with 9 bases fitting TRBD2. This CDR3 has 15 residues. Germline V CDR1 and CDR2: PRHDT, FYEKMQ (reference sequence). As DNA, the CDR3 is TGTGCCAGCAGCATCCTAGCGGGAAGGACCGGGCAGCTGTTTTTT. This translates into CASSILAGRTGQLFF.

On this clonotype itself: Mismatch with germline at one junction end may stem from a read error. V usage is TRBV2 and J usage is TRBJ2-1, with D possibly being TRBD1 (5 bases). Per the germline V gene, CDR1 is SNHLY and CDR2 is FYNNEI. The CDR3 length is 13 residues. The CDR3 reads CARSDQGYNEQFF. As DNA, the CDR3 is TGTGCCAGAAGTGATCAGGGCTACAACGAGCAGTTCTTC.

As concerns this clonotype: At one of its ends the junction is not consistent with the germline gene, which may arise from a read error. The chain recombines TRBV6-2 or TRBV6-3 with TRBJ2-5, with D possibly being TRBD1 or TRBD2 (6 bases each). Germline lookup yields CDR1 MNHEY and CDR2 SVGEGT. There are 15 residues in the CDR3. The CDR3 region has the DNA TGTGCCAGCAGTTACTCGATAGGGGGGCAAGAGACCCAGTATTTC. Protein product: CASSYSIGGQETQYF.

Ten or more counts support this clonotype. The gene calls are TRBV11-2 and TRBJ1-2; TRBD1 agrees at 10 bases. The CDR3 sequence is 13 residues long. V trimming: 5 bases; J trimming: 6 bases; junction bases outside the gene matches: 3. Germline V gene data show CDR1 as SGHAT and CDR2 as FQNNGV. The CDR3 DNA reads as TGTGCCAGCAGCCCGACAGGGGGCCATGGCTACACCTTC. Protein product: CASSPTGGHGYTF. The full variable domain, in which reference TRBV11-2 and TRBJ1-2 provide the parts outside the CDR3, is EAGVAQSPRYKIIEKRQSVAFWCNPISGHATLYWYQQILGQGPKLLIQFQNNGVVDDSQLPKDRFSAERLKGVDSTLKIQPAKLEDSAVYLCASSPTGGHGYTFGSGTRLTVV.